A single sample is the source of the 24 T cell receptor beta chains below, sequenced in a study of shared clonotypes between healthy human individuals. The method was immunoSEQ multiplex PCR; TCRdb's version includes in-frame clones alone and lacks a portion of them. The sample carries over a million clones, 70% to 80% recorded once. The sample comprised memory CD4+ T cells from PBMCs. Subset meaning: CD45RA-negative fraction. These receptors were collected from a man between 18 and 35 years old in good health. Some clones in this sample may be carry-over from other donors' samples.

This clone has a count of ten or more. The chain links TRBV4-3 to TRBJ2-5; 7 nucleotides agree with TRBD2. Germline CDR1 LGHNA, CDR2 YSLEER. Trimming took 0 bases from V and 7 from J; bases not matched to a gene: 14. CDR3 length equals 17 residues. Here the CDR3 reads CASSQDAGLAAPGTQYF. DNA for the CDR3: TGCGCCAGCAGCCAAGATGCTGGCCTAGCGGCTCCAGGGACCCAGTACTTC.

J is TRBJ2-7 and V is TRBV27; TRBD1 aligns across 7 bases. The V segment lost 5 bases and the J segment 3 bases; nucleotides outside the gene matches: 4. The CDR3 is made up of 13 amino acids. The germline CDR1 and CDR2 sequences are MNHEY and SMNVEV (reference sequence). The DNA of the CDR3 is TGTGCCAGCAGTCGAAGACAGGGCTACGAGCAGTACTTC. Protein: CASSRRQGYEQYF.

The gene calls are TRBV7-9 and TRBJ2-5; the D gene is possibly TRBD2 (6 bases). V was shortened by 3 bases and J by 4 bases, with 15 bases between the two germline ends. This CDR3 contains 15 residues. Germline V gene lookup returns CDR1 SEHNR and CDR2 FQNEAQ (reference sequence). For the CDR3, the DNA is TGTGCCAGCAGCTTTTGGGACTCAGCGTTAGAGACCCAGTACTTC. Amino acids: CASSFWDSALETQYF.

This clone was picked up many times. The sample carries other DNA sequences with the same CDR3. This chain uses TRBV14 with TRBJ1-1, with TRBD1 matching 7 bases. The germline gives CDR1 SGHDN, CDR2 FVKESK. This CDR3 has 13 amino acids. With V trimmed by 6 bases and J by 1 base, 2 bases remained unmatched. The CDR3: CASSRDRNTEAFF. The CDR3 DNA reads TGTGCCAGCAGTCGGGACAGGAACACTGAAGCTTTCTTT. Using reference TRBV14 and TRBJ1-1 for the parts outside the CDR3, the full variable domain is EAGVTQFPSHSVIEKGQTVTLRCDPISGHDNLYWYRRVMGKEIKFLLHFVKESKQDESGMPNNRFLAERTGGTYSTLKVQPAELEDSGVYFCASSRDRNTEAFFGQGTRLTVV.

A single count supports this clone. The chain combines TRBV4-3 with TRBJ2-4; no firm D call. Trimming took off 3 bases at V and 3 bases at J, with 12 bases between the two ends. The CDR3 runs 15 residues. CDR1 is LGHNA and CDR2 is YSLEER in the germline V gene. The CDR3 reads CASSHGRLGKNIQYF. The CDR3 DNA reads TGCGCCAGCAGCCATGGCCGGTTAGGCAAAAACATTCAGTACTTC.

The gene calls are TRBV5-1 and TRBJ2-7, with D possibly TRBD2 on 5 matching bases. Germline loops: CDR1 SGHRS, CDR2 YFSETQ. The CDR3 runs 13 residues. V was trimmed by 5 bases and J by 4 bases, leaving 13 bases between them. The CDR3 DNA is TGCGCCAGCAGATCCGGGGTCGGGTACGAGCAGTACTTC. This codes for CASRSGVGYEQYF. Filled out from reference TRBV5-1 and TRBJ2-7, the complete variable domain reads KAGVTQTPRYLIKTRGQQVTLSCSPISGHRSVSWYQQTPGQGLQFLFEYFSETQRNKGNFPGRFSGRQFSNSRSEMNVSTLELGDSALYLCASRSGVGYEQYFGPGTRLTVT.

This clone was observed a few times. The chain combines TRBV7-8 with TRBJ1-1, with 9 bases identical to TRBD1. Trimming removed 4 bases from V and 5 bases from J; junction bases left unmatched: 8. Germline V lookup: CDR1 SGHVS, CDR2 FQNEAQ. The CDR3 consists of 15 residues. Here the CDR3 reads CASSSGQGRLTEAFF. For the CDR3, the DNA is TGTGCCAGCAGCTCCGGACAGGGGCGGCTGACTGAAGCTTTCTTT.

This rearrangement joins TRBV6-1 to TRBJ2-7, with D maybe TRBD2 (5 bases). In germline, CDR1 is MNHNS, CDR2 SASEGT. The CDR3 covers 14 residues. Trimming took 6 bases from V and 1 from J, leaving 13 bases between them. CDR3 protein: CASSVDRDSYEQYF. The CDR3 DNA reads TGTGCCAGCAGCGTGGACCGGGATTCCTACGAGCAGTACTTC.

This clone was recorded only once. The chain has TRBV7-2 and TRBJ2-3; tentatively, D is TRBD2 (5 bases). The CDR3 is 14 amino acids. V lost 4 bases and J 2 bases, leaving 10 bases between the germline ends. Germline V gives CDR1 SGHTA, CDR2 FQGNSA. The CDR3 coding sequence is TGTGCCAGCAGCTCGGGGATCTTCACAGATACGCAGTATTTT. Residues: CASSSGIFTDTQYF.

The V gene is TRBV19, the J gene TRBJ1-2; TRBD1 is a possible D gene (5 bases). V shed 3 bases and J shed 4 bases, with 9 bases lying between them. The CDR3 sequence is 13 residues long. Germline-derived CDR1 and CDR2 are LNHDA and SQIVND (reference sequence). The CDR3 nucleotides read TGTGCCAGTAGTATGGGGCAGTTCTATGGCTACACCTTC. Its protein product is CASSMGQFYGYTF.

For this clone: Possible read error: a much larger clone is one base away. The V gene is TRBV14, the J gene TRBJ1-1; D is ambiguous. Germline V gives CDR1 SGHDN, CDR2 FVKESK. The CDR3 has 12 residues. V was trimmed by 3 bases and J by 1 base, leaving 3 bases between them. The CDR3, as DNA: TGTGCCAGCAGCCAGACGAACACTGAAGCTTTCTTT. Its translation is CASSQTNTEAFF. The whole variable domain, filled in from reference TRBV14 and TRBJ1-1, reads EAGVTQFPSHSVIEKGQTVTLRCDPISGHDNLYWYRRVMGKEIKFLLHFVKESKQDESGMPNNRFLAERTGGTYSTLKVQPAELEDSGVYFCASSQTNTEAFFGQGTRLTVV.

To note about this clone: With only one base between it and a far larger clone, this is likely a read error. The chain combines TRBV11-3 with TRBJ2-1; TRBD2 matches 15 bases. The V gene end was trimmed by 7 bases and the J gene end by 4 bases; junction bases not matched to a gene: 8. CDR1 is SGHNT and CDR2 is YENEEA in the germline V gene. There are 17 residues in the CDR3. CDR3 DNA sequence: TGTGCCAGCAACCCCGGACTAGCGGGAGGGCTGTACAATGAGCAGTTCTTC. Its translation is CASNPGLAGGLYNEQFF.

The gene calls are TRBV5-1 and TRBJ2-1, with no clear D. The V gene's germline CDR1 is SGHRS and CDR2 YFSETQ. This CDR3 is built from 16 residues. Trimming cost V 3 bases and J 4 bases, with 17 bases left between them. The CDR3 region has the DNA TGCGCCAGCAGCTCCGCCGTAGGGTCGCGGTACAATGAGCAGTTCTTC. Translated, it gives CASSSAVGSRYNEQFF.

The chain combines TRBV9 with TRBJ1-3; D is uncertain. The CDR3 covers 15 residues. Germline lookup yields CDR1 SGDLS and CDR2 YYNGEE. The V and J ends lost 3 bases and 0 bases respectively, with 10 bases between them. The CDR3 loop is CASSAMGLSGNTIYF. As DNA, the CDR3 is TGTGCCAGCAGCGCTATGGGCCTCTCTGGAAACACCATATATTTT.

The table lists this clone with many counts. The V and J genes are TRBV11-1 and TRBJ2-7; 8 bases line up with TRBD2. CDR3 length: 14 residues. The V and J ends lost 3 bases and 2 bases, in that order; junction bases with no gene match: 3. Germline CDR1 and CDR2: SGHAT and FQDESV (reference sequence). The CDR3 DNA follows: TGTGCCAGCAGCTTTGGCGGGAGGACCTACGAGCAGTACTTC. This gives the protein CASSFGGRTYEQYF.

This chain uses TRBV19 with TRBJ2-7, with D perhaps matching TRBD1 (6 bases). With 10 bases removed from V and 2 bases from J, the gap between germline ends came to 12 bases. The germline CDR1 and CDR2 sequences are LNHDA and SQIVND (reference sequence). The CDR3 is 12 amino acids. The CDR3 sequence is CATRTATYEQYF. The CDR3 DNA sequence: TGTGCCACGAGGACAGCGACCTACGAGCAGTACTTC.

V gene TRBV6-1 combines with J gene TRBJ1-2; D is possibly TRBD1 (5 bases). Germline V gene sequence: CDR1 MNHNS, CDR2 SASEGT. The length of the CDR3 is 15 residues. V was cut by 8 bases and J by 2 bases, with 18 bases left in between. As DNA, the CDR3 is TGTGCCAGCGCCTACCCGTCGGGGCAGAACTATGGCTACACCTTC. Translation gives CASAYPSGQNYGYTF.

V usage is TRBV28 and J usage is TRBJ1-2; 11 nucleotides line up with TRBD1. CDR3 length: 16 residues. Trimming cost V 6 bases and J 2 bases; bases outside gene matches: 8. Germline values: CDR1 MDHEN, CDR2 SYDVKM. The CDR3 sequence: CASRRTGQGANYGYTF. CDR3 bases: TGTGCCAGCAGACGCACAGGACAGGGGGCGAACTATGGCTACACCTTC.

The chain employs TRBV5-1 and TRBJ2-1; TRBD2 aligns across 7 bases. J was trimmed by 4 bases and V by 6 bases; bases with no gene match: 10. The germline CDR1 and CDR2 sequences are SGHRS and YFSETQ. The CDR3 totals 15 residues. The chain's CDR3 is CASTLEAGYYNEQFF. DNA for the CDR3: TGCGCCAGCACGCTGGAAGCGGGGTATTACAATGAGCAGTTCTTC.

The rearrangement joins TRBV5-1 to TRBJ2-1; 11 bases line up with TRBD2. The CDR3 length is 15 residues. Germline V gives CDR1 SGHRS, CDR2 YFSETQ. The V segment lost 5 bases and the J segment 4 bases; nucleotides outside the gene matches: 5. DNA for the CDR3: TGCGCCAGCAGGCAAACTAGCGGGAGATACAATGAGCAGTTCTTC. It encodes CASRQTSGRYNEQFF.

V and J are TRBV5-4 and TRBJ2-7; TRBD1 matches at 9 bases. This CDR3 comprises 15 residues. The V and J ends lost 4 bases and 2 bases, in that order; junction bases with no gene match: 7. Germline CDR1 reads SGHNT; CDR2 reads YYREEE (reference sequence). This CDR3 reads CASSPPGQGTYEQYF. CDR3 coding DNA: TGTGCCAGCAGCCCACCGGGACAGGGAACCTACGAGCAGTACTTC.

As DNA, the CDR3 is TGTGCCGTTTGGGGACAGGGACATGGAAACACCATATATTTT. Its protein product is CAVWGQGHGNTIYF. This chain links TRBV28 with TRBJ1-3; the match to TRBD1 covers 9 bases. Trimming took 11 bases from V and 3 from J; bases not matched to a gene: 8. In germline, CDR1 is MDHEN, CDR2 SYDVKM. The CDR3 runs 14 residues.

There are a few counts of this clone. V and J are TRBV2 and TRBJ2-7; no reliable D call. The germline V gene has CDR1 SNHLY and CDR2 FYNNEI. CDR3 length equals 15 residues. V was shortened by 3 bases and J by 0 bases, with 12 bases between the two germline ends. CDR3 region: CASSDEAYNSYEQYF. The CDR3, as DNA: TGTGCCAGCAGTGATGAAGCCTACAACTCCTACGAGCAGTACTTC.

This clone was detected a few times. The chain carries TRBV14 and TRBJ1-2, with unresolved D. The CDR3 covers 15 residues. Germline CDR1 reads SGHDN; CDR2 reads FVKESK. V shed 0 bases and J shed 8 bases, with 16 bases lying between them. The CDR3 region is CASSQDALNGGGYTF. The CDR3 coding sequence is TGTGCCAGCAGCCAAGATGCCCTAAACGGAGGCGGCTACACCTTC. The whole variable domain, remainder taken from reference TRBV14 and TRBJ1-2, is EAGVTQFPSHSVIEKGQTVTLRCDPISGHDNLYWYRRVMGKEIKFLLHFVKESKQDESGMPNNRFLAERTGGTYSTLKVQPAELEDSGVYFCASSQDALNGGGYTFGSGTRLTVV.